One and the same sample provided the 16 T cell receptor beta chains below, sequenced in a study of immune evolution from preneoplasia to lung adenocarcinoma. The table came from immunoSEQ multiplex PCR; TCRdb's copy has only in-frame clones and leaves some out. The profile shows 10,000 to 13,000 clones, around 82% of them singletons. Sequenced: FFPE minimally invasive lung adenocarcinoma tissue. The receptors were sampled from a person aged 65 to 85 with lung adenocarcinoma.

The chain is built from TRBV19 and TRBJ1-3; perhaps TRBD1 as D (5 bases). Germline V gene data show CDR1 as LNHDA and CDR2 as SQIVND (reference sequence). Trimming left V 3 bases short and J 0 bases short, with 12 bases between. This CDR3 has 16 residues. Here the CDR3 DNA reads TGTGCCAGTAGTATTCAGGGAGCCTCCTCTGGAAACACCATATATTTT. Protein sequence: CASSIQGASSGNTIYF.

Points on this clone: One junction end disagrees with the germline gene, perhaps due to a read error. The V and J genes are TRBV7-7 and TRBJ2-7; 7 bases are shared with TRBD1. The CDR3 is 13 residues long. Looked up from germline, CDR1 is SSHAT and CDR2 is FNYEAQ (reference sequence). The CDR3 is CASSMDRTHEQYF. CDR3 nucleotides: TGTGCTAGCAGCATGGACAGGACCCACGAGCAGTACTTC.

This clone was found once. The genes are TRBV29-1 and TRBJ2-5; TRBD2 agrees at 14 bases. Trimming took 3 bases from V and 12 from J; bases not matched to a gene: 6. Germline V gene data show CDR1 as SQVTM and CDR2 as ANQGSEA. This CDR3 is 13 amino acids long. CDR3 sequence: CSVEGLAGAEKYF. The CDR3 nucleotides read TGCAGCGTTGAGGGACTAGCGGGGGCCGAGAAGTACTTC.

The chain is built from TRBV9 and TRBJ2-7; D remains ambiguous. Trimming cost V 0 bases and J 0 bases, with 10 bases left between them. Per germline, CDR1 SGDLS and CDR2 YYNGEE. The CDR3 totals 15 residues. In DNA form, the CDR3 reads TGTGCCAGCAGCGTAGGAGGCAGTAGCTCCTACGAGCAGTACTTC. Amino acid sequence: CASSVGGSSSYEQYF.

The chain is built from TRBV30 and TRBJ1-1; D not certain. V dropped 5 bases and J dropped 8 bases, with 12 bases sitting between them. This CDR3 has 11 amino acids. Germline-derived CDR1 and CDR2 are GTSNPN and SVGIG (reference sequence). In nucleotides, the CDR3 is TGTGCCTGGGGTACGTGGATCGAAGCTTTCTTT. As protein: CAWGTWIEAFF.

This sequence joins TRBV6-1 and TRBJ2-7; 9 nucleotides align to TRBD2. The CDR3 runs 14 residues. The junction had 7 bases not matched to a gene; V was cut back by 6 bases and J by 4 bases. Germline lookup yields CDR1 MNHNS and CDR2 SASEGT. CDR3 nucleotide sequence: TGTGCCAGCAGACTCCTAGCGGGAAGATACGAGCAGTACTTC. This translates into CASRLLAGRYEQYF.

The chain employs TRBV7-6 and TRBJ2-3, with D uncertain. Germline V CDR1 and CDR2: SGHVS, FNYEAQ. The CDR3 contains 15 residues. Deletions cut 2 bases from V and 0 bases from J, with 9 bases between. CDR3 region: CASSLQVTSTDTQYF. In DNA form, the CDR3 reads TGTGCCAGCAGCTTACAGGTCACTAGCACAGATACGCAGTATTTT.

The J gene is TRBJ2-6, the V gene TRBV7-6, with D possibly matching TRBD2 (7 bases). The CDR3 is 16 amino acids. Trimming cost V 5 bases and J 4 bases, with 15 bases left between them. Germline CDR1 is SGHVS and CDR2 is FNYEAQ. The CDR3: CASSTAGAFGANVLTF. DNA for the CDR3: TGTGCCAGCAGCACTGCGGGGGCCTTCGGGGCCAACGTCCTGACTTTC. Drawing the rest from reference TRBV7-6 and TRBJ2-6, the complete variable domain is GAGVSQSPRYKVTKRGQDVALRCDPISGHVSLYWYRQALGQGPEFLTYFNYEAQQDKSGLPNDRFSAERPEGSISTLTIQRTEQRDSAMYRCASSTAGAFGANVLTFGAGSRLTVL.

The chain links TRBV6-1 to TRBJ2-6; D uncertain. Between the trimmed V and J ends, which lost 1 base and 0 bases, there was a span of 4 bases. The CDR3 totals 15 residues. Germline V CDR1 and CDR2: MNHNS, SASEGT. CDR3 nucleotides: TGTGCCAGCAGTGAAGAAGACTCTGGGGCCAACGTCCTGACTTTC. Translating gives CASSEEDSGANVLTF.

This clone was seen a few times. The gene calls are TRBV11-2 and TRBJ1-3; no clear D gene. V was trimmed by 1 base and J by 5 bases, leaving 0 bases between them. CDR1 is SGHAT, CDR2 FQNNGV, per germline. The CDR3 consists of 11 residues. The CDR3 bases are TGTGCCAGCAGCTTAGGAAACACCATATATTTT. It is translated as CASSLGNTIYF.

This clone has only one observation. The chain's CDR3 is CASSLGSRGDNEQFF. DNA of the CDR3: TGTGCCAGCAGCTTAGGCTCGAGGGGGGACAATGAGCAGTTCTTC. The rearrangement joins TRBV7-8 to TRBJ2-1; D may be TRBD1 or TRBD2 (6 bases each). CDR1 is SGHVS and CDR2 is FQNEAQ in the germline V gene. This CDR3 contains 15 residues. V dropped 1 base and J dropped 5 bases, with 12 bases sitting between them.

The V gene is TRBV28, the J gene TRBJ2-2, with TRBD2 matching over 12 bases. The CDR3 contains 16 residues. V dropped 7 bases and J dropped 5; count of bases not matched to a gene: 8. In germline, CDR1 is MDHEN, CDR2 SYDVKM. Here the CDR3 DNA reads TGTGCCAGCACCCTCCCTCTAGCGGGGGGGACCGGGGAGCTGTTTTTT. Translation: CASTLPLAGGTGELFF. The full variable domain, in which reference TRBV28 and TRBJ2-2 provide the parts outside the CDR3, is DVKVTQSSRYLVKRTGEKVFLECVQDMDHENMFWYRQDPGLGLRLIYFSYDVKMKEKGDIPEGYSVSREKKERFSLILESASTNQTSMYLCASTLPLAGGTGELFFGEGSRLTVL.

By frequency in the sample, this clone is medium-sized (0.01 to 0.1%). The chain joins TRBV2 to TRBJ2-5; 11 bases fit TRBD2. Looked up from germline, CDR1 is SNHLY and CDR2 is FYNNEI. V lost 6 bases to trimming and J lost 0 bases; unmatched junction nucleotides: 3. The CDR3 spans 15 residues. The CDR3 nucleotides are TGTGCCAGCAGGTCTAGCGGGGGGTACCAAGAGACCCAGTACTTC. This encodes CASRSSGGYQETQYF.

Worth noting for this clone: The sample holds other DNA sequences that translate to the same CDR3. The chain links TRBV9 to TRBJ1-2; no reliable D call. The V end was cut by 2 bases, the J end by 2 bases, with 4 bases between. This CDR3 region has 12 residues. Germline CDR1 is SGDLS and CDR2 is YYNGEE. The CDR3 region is CASSVDNYGYTF. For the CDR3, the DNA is TGTGCCAGCAGCGTCGACAACTATGGCTACACCTTC.

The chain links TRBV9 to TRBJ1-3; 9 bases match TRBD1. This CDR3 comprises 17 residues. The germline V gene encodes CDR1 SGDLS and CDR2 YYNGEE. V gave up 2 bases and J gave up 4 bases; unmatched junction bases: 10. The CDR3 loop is CASSVGQGLGYGNTIYF. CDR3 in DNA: TGTGCCAGCAGCGTGGGACAGGGTTTGGGTTACGGAAACACCATATATTTT. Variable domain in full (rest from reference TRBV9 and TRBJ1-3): DSGVTQTPKHLITATGQRVTLRCSPRSGDLSVYWYQQSLDQGLQFLIQYYNGEERAKGNILERFSAQQFPDLHSELNLSSLELGDSALYFCASSVGQGLGYGNTIYFGEGSWLTVV.

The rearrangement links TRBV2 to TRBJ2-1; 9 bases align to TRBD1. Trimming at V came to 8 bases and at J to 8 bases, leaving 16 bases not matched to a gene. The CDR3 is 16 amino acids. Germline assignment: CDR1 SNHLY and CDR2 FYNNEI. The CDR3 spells CASGSIGTGFGDEQFF. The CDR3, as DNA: TGTGCCAGCGGGTCAATCGGGACAGGGTTTGGGGATGAGCAGTTCTTC.